This T cell receptor beta chain was sequenced in a study of T cell repertoires in cytomegalovirus infection. Across the study: Through public TCR beta signatures, both CMV infection and matching HLA type were indicated. Study findings and constraints: Dominant in the ex vivo response were TCR beta clonotypes restricted by HLA-C and specific for CMV.

The V gene's germline CDR1 is MDHEN and CDR2 SYDVKM. The V and J ends lost 5 bases and 0 bases, in that order; junction bases with no gene match: 6. The CDR3 consists of 16 residues. This clonotype turned up a few times. Its antigen is still unknown. TCRdb recomputed calls from the reads with MiXCR, one row per CDR3 protein. The table shows some 320,000 distinct CDR3 sequences, with about 27% occurring only once. This specimen consisted of cultured PBMCs, obtained from culture after CMV antigen stimulation. The chain combines TRBV28 with TRBJ2-1, with 8 bases aligning to TRBD2. This clonotype was sampled from a human donor in good health (CMV status not recorded). Some clones in this sample may be carry-over from other donors' samples. CDR3 in amino acids: CASSETGTSSYNEQFF. The DNA for the CDR3 is TGTGCCAGCAGTGAAACCGGGACTAGCTCCTACAATGAGCAGTTCTTC. The variable domain in full, completed from reference TRBV28 and TRBJ2-1, reads DVKVTQSSRYLVKRTGEKVFLECVQDMDHENMFWYRQDPGLGLRLIYFSYDVKMKEKGDIPEGYSVSREKKERFSLILESASTNQTSMYLCASSETGTSSYNEQFFGPGTRLTVL.